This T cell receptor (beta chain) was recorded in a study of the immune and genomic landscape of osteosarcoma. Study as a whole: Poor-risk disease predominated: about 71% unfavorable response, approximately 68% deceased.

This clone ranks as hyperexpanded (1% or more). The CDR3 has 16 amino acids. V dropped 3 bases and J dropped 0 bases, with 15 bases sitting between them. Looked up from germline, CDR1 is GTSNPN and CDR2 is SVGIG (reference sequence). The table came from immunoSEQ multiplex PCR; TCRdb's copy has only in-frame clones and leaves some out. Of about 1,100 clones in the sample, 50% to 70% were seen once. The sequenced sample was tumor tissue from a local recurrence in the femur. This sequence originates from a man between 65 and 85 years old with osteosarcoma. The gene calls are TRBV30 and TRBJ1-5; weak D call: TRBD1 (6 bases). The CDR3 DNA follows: TGTGCCTGGAGCACGGACAGCTCGGATAGCAATCAGCCCCAGCATTTT. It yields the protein CAWSTDSSDSNQPQHF.